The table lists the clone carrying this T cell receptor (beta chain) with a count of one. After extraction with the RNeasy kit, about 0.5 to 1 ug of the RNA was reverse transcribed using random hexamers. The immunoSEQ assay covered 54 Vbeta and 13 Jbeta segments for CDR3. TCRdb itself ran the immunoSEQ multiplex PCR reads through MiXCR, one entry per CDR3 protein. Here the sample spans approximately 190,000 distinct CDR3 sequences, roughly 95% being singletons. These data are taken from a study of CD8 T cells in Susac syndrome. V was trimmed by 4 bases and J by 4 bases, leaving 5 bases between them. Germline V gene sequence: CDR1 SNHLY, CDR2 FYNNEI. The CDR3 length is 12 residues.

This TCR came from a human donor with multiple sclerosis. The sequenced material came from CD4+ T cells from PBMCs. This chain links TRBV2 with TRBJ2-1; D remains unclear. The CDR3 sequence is CASSVLYNEQFF. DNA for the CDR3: TGTGCCAGCAGTGTCCTGTACAATGAGCAGTTCTTC.